The sequence of this T cell receptor beta chain was determined in a study of cytomegalovirus exposure and HLA in healthy donors. Notes on the study in general: The study found most TCR sequences rare, yet found some public TCRs in many donors.

The study ran its PCR with 60 Vbeta and 13 Jbeta primers. Clones were read by immunoSEQ multiplex PCR, and TCRdb kept only the in-frame ones, dropping some. Of around 130,000 clones in the sample, roughly 70% are singletons; the top ten hold roughly 3%. Concerning this clone: Its specificity is unknown.

Trimming took 5 bases from V and 9 from J, leaving 14 bases between them. The germline CDR1 and CDR2 sequences are LGHNA and YSLEER. The CDR3 runs 13 residues. The chain is built from TRBV4-3 and TRBJ2-1, with D possibly matching TRBD1 (6 bases). Input material: PBMCs. The receptor comes from a woman between 40 and 50 years old in good health and CMV-seropositive. CDR3 amino acids: CASSNRDWGEQFF. The CDR3 bases are TGCGCCAGCAGCAACAGGGATTGGGGTGAGCAGTTCTTC.